The 7 T cell receptor beta chains below all came from one sample that was sequenced in a study of shared clonotypes between healthy human individuals. Selected positively for CCR7 and CD45RO-negative, naive CD8 cells excluded terminally differentiated effector memory CD45RA+ cells. Assay: immunoSEQ multiplex PCR; the TCRdb copy retains only in-frame clones and omits some. The data contain over 2,000,000 clones, over 85% of them singletons. The sample taken for sequencing was naive CD8+ T cells from PBMCs. The receptors were sampled from a man aged 18 to 35 in good health. Some clones in this sample may be carry-over from other donors' samples.

This chain joins TRBV6-5 and TRBJ2-7; D is perhaps TRBD1 (6 bases). The CDR3 is made up of 13 amino acids. Trimming shortened V by 5 bases and J by 3 bases, and 11 bases separated the two germline ends. The germline gives CDR1 MNHEY, CDR2 SVGAGI. This CDR3 is CASSRQEVYEQYF. CDR3 nucleotides: TGTGCCAGCAGTAGACAGGAAGTCTACGAGCAGTACTTC.

The rearrangement uses TRBV7-9 and TRBJ1-4; 7 bases are shared with TRBD1. CDR1 and CDR2 (germline): SEHNR, FQNEAQ (reference sequence). The CDR3 extends over 15 amino acids. Germline trimming cut 1 base from V and 3 bases from J; bases unmatched to any gene: 2. This CDR3 reads CASSLEGQPNEKLFF. As DNA, the CDR3 is TGTGCCAGCAGCTTAGAGGGACAGCCTAATGAAAAACTGTTTTTT. Looking up the rest from reference TRBV7-9 and TRBJ1-4 gives the full variable domain: DTGVSQNPRHKITKRGQNVTFRCDPISEHNRLYWYRQTLGQGPEFLTYFQNEAQLEKSRLLSDRFSAERPKGSFSTLEIQRTEQGDSAMYLCASSLEGQPNEKLFFGSGTQLSVL.

The J gene is TRBJ1-5, the V gene TRBV28; perhaps TRBD1 as D (5 bases). Trimming pared 6 bases from V and 2 bases from J, leaving 17 bases between. The CDR3 is made up of 16 amino acids. Germline assignment: CDR1 MDHEN and CDR2 SYDVKM. DNA for the CDR3: TGTGCCAGCAGACGTCCCCAGGGAGAGGGCAATCAGCCCCAGCATTTT. It encodes CASRRPQGEGNQPQHF. The full variable domain, completed using reference TRBV28 and TRBJ1-5, is DVKVTQSSRYLVKRTGEKVFLECVQDMDHENMFWYRQDPGLGLRLIYFSYDVKMKEKGDIPEGYSVSREKKERFSLILESASTNQTSMYLCASRRPQGEGNQPQHFGDGTRLSIL.

This clone was found a few times. J is TRBJ1-1 and V is TRBV6-6, with D possibly TRBD1 on 5 matching bases. Between the trimmed V and J ends, which lost 3 bases and 0 bases, there was a span of 14 bases. This CDR3 contains 16 residues. CDR1 and CDR2 from the germline V gene are MNHNY and SVGAGI (reference sequence). CDR3 region: CASSYPRDPMNTEAFF. The CDR3 DNA reads as TGTGCCAGCAGTTATCCCAGGGATCCTATGAACACTGAAGCTTTCTTT.

The chain combines TRBV28 with TRBJ1-2; TRBD1 agrees at 8 bases. V gave up 3 bases and J gave up 8 bases; unmatched junction bases: 17. CDR1 and CDR2 from the germline V gene are MDHEN and SYDVKM. The CDR3 is made up of 17 amino acids. The CDR3 nucleotides are TGTGCCAGCAGTTTTCGGACAGGGATTACTCCTATGCAAGGCTACACCTTC. It translates to CASSFRTGITPMQGYTF.

This chain uses TRBV27 with TRBJ1-2, with 9 bases aligning to TRBD1. This CDR3 comprises 15 residues. Germline V CDR1 and CDR2: MNHEY, SMNVEV (reference sequence). Trimming cost V 4 bases and J 6 bases; bases outside gene matches: 9. The DNA of the CDR3 is TGTGCCAGCAGTTCTATACAGGGGGCGTTCGATGGCTACACCTTC. Amino acid sequence: CASSSIQGAFDGYTF.

The genes are TRBV5-1 and TRBJ2-7; a weak D match, TRBD1 (6 bases). Germline lookup yields CDR1 SGHRS and CDR2 YFSETQ. The CDR3 is 15 amino acids. The V gene lost 0 bases and the J gene lost 3 bases, with 13 bases spanning the gap. In nucleotides, the CDR3 is TGCGCCAGCAGCTTGGCCTCAGGGGCGTTCTACGAGCAGTACTTC. Its translation: CASSLASGAFYEQYF.